The rows below give T cell receptor beta chains drawn from one sample of a study of shared clonotypes between healthy human individuals. The protocol was immunoSEQ multiplex PCR, while the TCRdb copy is restricted to in-frame clones and leaves out a portion. The table has around 580,000 clones, roughly 98% seen once; the top ten hold around 0.3%. Input material: naive CD8+ T cells sorted from blood. Receptor source: a man younger than 45 in good health. The CDR3 runs from the conserved cysteine through the conserved F or W. A D gene is named only where the DNA matches it firmly. Expanded clones get a size class; other rows say once, few or many, or leave the size out.

V gene,J gene,clone size,D gene,CDR3 protein,CDR3 DNA
TRBV7-9,TRBJ2-7,.,.,CASSSGSRTYEQYF,TGTGCCAGCAGCAGTGGGTCCAGGACCTACGAGCAGTACTTC
TRBV10-2,TRBJ2-1,.,TRBD2,CASSSGSSYNEQFF,TGCGCCAGCAGTAGCGGGAGCTCCTACAATGAGCAGTTCTTC
TRBV14,TRBJ1-2,once,.,CASSQDMVRQLWLGSDYTF,TGTGCCAGCAGCCAAGATATGGTCAGACAGCTATGGCTTGGGTCTGACTACACCTTC
TRBV27,TRBJ1-4,.,.,CASSLQGPRNEKLFF,TGTGCCAGCAGTTTGCAGGGGCCTCGGAATGAAAAACTGTTTTTT
TRBV11-2,TRBJ2-5,.,TRBD1,CASSGDRGTETQYF,TGTGCCAGCTCGGGGGACAGGGGGACTGAGACCCAGTACTTC
TRBV28,TRBJ1-1,.,.,CASSPRETGTEAFF,TGTGCCAGCAGCCCCCGCGAGACGGGCACTGAAGCTTTCTTT
TRBV5-6,TRBJ1-4,.,.,CASSYGDTQKLFF,TGTGCCAGCAGCTATGGGGACACGCAAAAACTGTTTTTT
TRBV19,TRBJ1-1,.,TRBD1,CASTQDRARTEAFF,TGTGCCAGTACCCAGGACAGGGCTCGTACTGAAGCTTTCTTT
TRBV9,TRBJ2-3,.,TRBD2,CASSVARLASTDTQYF,TGTGCCAGCAGCGTGGCCAGACTAGCGTCCACAGATACGCAGTATTTT
TRBV11-2,TRBJ2-7,.,.,CASSLGSYEQYF,TGTGCCAGCAGCTTGGGTTCCTACGAGCAGTACTTC
TRBV4-2,TRBJ1-5,.,.,CASSQEGGYSNQPQHF,TGTGCCAGCAGCCAAGAGGGCGGATATAGCAATCAGCCCCAGCATTTT
TRBV7-6,TRBJ2-2,.,TRBD1,CASRGDRGGGELFF,TGTGCCAGCAGGGGCGACAGGGGCGGCGGGGAGCTGTTTTTT
TRBV2,TRBJ2-5,many,.,CASSEMGRQETQYF,TGTGCCAGCAGTGAAATGGGCAGACAAGAGACCCAGTACTTC
TRBV14,TRBJ2-7,.,.,CASSQEVYYEQYF,TGTGCCAGCAGCCAAGAGGTTTACTACGAGCAGTACTTC
TRBV23-1,TRBJ2-7,.,TRBD1,CARKGQGDEQYF,TGCGCCAGGAAGGGACAGGGGGACGAGCAGTACTTC
TRBV28,TRBJ1-5,.,.,CASSSKQGYSNQPQHF,TGTGCCAGCAGTTCCAAACAGGGATATAGCAATCAGCCCCAGCATTTT
TRBV28,TRBJ2-7,once,.,CASSFPGDSYEQYF,TGTGCCAGCAGTTTCCCAGGGGACTCCTACGAGCAGTACTTC
TRBV6-6,TRBJ1-5,.,.,CASSYSSDQPQHF,TGTGCCAGCAGTTACTCTTCTGATCAGCCCCAGCATTTT
TRBV2,TRBJ2-4,.,TRBD2,CASTPGGDGNIQYF,TGTGCCAGCACCCCTGGGGGGGACGGGAACATTCAGTACTTC
TRBV9,TRBJ1-1,.,TRBD1,CASSVTGGRSTEAFF,TGTGCCAGCAGCGTAACAGGGGGCAGAAGCACTGAAGCTTTCTTT
TRBV7-8,TRBJ2-7,.,.,CASSRTQGNTYEQYF,TGTGCCAGCAGCAGGACGCAGGGGAACACCTACGAGCAGTACTTC
TRBV7-9,TRBJ2-5,.,.,CASTSPLGLGAEETQYF,TGTGCCAGCACCAGCCCCCTAGGACTTGGGGCCGAAGAGACCCAGTACTTC
TRBV1,TRBJ2-7,.,.,CTSNLPPSGRVDYEQYF,TGCACCAGCAACCTCCCCCCTAGCGGGAGGGTCGACTACGAGCAGTACTTC
TRBV29-1,TRBJ2-5,.,TRBD1,CSVEWDSQWETQYF,TGCAGCGTTGAGTGGGACAGCCAGTGGGAGACCCAGTACTTC
TRBV7-9,TRBJ2-2,.,TRBD1,CASSSSDRGRNTGELFF,TGTGCCAGCAGCTCCTCGGACAGGGGACGGAACACCGGGGAGCTGTTTTTT
TRBV29-1,TRBJ2-7,.,.,CSVVGQGLSYEQYF,TGCAGCGTTGTTGGCCAGGGGCTTTCCTACGAGCAGTACTTC